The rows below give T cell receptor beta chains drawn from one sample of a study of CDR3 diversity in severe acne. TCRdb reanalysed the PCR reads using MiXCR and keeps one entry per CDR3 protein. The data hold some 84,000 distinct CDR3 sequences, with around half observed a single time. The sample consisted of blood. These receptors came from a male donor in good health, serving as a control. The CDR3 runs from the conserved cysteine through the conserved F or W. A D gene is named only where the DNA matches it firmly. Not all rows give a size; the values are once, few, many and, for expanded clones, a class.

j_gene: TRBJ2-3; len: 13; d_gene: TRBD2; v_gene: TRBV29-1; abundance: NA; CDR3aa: CSPRTSGTDTQYF; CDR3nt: TGCAGCCCAAGGACTAGCGGCACAGATACGCAGTATTTT
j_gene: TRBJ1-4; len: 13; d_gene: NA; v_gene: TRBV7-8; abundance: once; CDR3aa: CASSSSEGEKLFF; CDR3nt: TGTGCCAGCAGCTCCTCGGAGGGGGAAAAACTGTTTTTT
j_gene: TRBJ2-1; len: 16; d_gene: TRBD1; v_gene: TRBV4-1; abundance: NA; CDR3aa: CASSPRGQGVIGEQFF; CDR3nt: TGCGCCAGCAGTCCACGGGGACAGGGTGTCATCGGCGAGCAGTTCTTC
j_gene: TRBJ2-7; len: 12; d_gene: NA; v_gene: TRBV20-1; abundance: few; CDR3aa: CSATTGTYEQYF; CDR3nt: TGCAGTGCTACCACAGGGACCTACGAGCAGTACTTC
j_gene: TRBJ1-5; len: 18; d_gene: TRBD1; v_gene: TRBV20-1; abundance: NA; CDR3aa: CSARGRRQGNRGNQPQHF; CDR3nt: TGCAGTGCTAGAGGGCGGAGACAGGGGAATCGTGGCAATCAGCCCCAGCATTTT
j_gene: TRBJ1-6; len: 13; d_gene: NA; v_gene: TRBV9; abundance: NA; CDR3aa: CASSASEGSPLHF; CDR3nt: TGTGCCAGCAGCGCCTCAGAGGGATCACCCCTCCACTTT
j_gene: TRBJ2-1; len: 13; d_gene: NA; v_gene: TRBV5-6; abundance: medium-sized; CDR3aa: CASSLELADEQFF; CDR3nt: TGTGCCAGCAGCTTGGAACTAGCAGATGAGCAGTTCTTC
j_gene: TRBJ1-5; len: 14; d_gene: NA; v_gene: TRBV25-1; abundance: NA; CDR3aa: CASSEAGRNQPQHF; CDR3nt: TGTGCCAGCAGTGAGGCAGGGCGAAATCAGCCCCAGCATTTT
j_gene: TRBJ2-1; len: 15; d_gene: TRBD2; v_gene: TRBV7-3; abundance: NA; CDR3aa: CASSLLADSYNEQFF; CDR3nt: TGTGCCAGCAGCTTACTAGCGGACTCCTACAATGAGCAGTTCTTC
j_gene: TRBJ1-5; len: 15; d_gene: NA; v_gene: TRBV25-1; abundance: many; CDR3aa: CASSPAGAQDQPQHF; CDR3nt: TGTGCCAGCAGTCCGGCAGGGGCGCAGGATCAGCCCCAGCATTTT
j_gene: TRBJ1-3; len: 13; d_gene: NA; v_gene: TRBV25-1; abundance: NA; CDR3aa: CASSDLGQDTIYF; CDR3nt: TGTGCCAGCAGTGATCTGGGGCAGGACACCATATATTTT
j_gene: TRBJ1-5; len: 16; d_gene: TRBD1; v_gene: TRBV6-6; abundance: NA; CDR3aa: CASRKGTGSHQETQHF; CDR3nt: TGTGCCAGCAGAAAAGGGACAGGGAGCCACCAAGAGACCCAGCATTTT
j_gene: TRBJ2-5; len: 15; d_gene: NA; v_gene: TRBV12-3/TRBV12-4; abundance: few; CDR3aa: CASTRSHSARKTQYF; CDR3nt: TGTGCCAGCACCCGCTCTCATTCCGCAAGGAAGACCCAGTACTTC
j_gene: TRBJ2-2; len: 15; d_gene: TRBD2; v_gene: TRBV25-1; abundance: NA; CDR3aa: CASGPGTTNTGELFF; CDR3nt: TGTGCCAGCGGCCCCGGGACTACGAACACCGGGGAGCTGTTTTTT
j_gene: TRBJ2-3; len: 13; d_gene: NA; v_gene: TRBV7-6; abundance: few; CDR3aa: CASSQDMGDTQYF; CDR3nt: TGTGCCAGCAGCCAGGATATGGGGGATACGCAGTATTTT
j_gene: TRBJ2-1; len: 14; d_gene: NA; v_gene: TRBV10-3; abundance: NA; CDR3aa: CAIGASTKGNEQFF; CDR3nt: TGTGCCATCGGCGCTTCGACAAAAGGGAATGAGCAGTTCTTC
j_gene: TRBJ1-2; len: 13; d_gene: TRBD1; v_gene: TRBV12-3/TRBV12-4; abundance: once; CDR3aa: CASTLDRVDGYTF; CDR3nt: TGTGCCAGCACCCTGGACAGGGTAGACGGCTACACCTTC
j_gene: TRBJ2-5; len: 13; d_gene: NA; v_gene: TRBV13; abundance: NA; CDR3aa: CASSLEDQETQYF; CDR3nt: TGTGCCAGCAGCTTAGAAGATCAAGAGACCCAGTACTTC
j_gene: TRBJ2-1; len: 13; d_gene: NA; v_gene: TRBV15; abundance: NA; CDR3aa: CATSRGSYNEQFF; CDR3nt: TGTGCCACCAGCAGAGGTTCATACAATGAGCAGTTCTTC
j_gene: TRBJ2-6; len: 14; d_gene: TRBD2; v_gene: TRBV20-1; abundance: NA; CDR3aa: CSAGLRGRRNVLTF; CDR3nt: TGCAGTGCTGGCCTGCGCGGGAGGAGGAACGTCCTGACTTTC
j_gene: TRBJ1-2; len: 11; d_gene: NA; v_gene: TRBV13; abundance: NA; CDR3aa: CASGLNYGYTF; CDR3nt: TGTGCCAGTGGACTTAACTATGGCTACACCTTC
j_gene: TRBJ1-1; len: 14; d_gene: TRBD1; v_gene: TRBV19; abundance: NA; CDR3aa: CASNRGRPDTEAFF; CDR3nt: TGTGCCAGTAACAGGGGGCGCCCCGACACTGAAGCTTTCTTT
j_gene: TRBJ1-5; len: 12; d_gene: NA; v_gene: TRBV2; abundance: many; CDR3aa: CASSLQGQPQHF; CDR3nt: TGTGCCAGCAGCCTACAGGGTCAGCCCCAGCATTTT
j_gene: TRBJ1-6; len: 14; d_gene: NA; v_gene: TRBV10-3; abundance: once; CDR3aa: CAIAIREDNSPLHF; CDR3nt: TGTGCCATCGCTATTAGGGAGGACAATTCACCCCTCCACTTT
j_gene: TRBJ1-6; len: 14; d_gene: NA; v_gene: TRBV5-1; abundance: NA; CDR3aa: CASSWGDSNSPLHF; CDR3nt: TGCGCCAGCAGCTGGGGGGATAGTAATTCACCCCTCCACTTT
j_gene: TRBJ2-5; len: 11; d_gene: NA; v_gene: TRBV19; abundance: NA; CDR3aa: CASSILGTQYF; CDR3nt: TGTGCCAGTAGTATACTGGGGACCCAGTACTTC
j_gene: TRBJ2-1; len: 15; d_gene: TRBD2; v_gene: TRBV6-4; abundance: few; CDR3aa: CASSDSTSGRGEQFF; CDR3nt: TGTGCCAGCAGTGACTCGACTAGCGGGAGGGGTGAGCAGTTCTTC
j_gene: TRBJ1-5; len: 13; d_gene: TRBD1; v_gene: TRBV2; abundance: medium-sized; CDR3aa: CASMGQGDQPQHF; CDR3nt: TGTGCCAGCATGGGACAGGGGGATCAGCCCCAGCATTTT
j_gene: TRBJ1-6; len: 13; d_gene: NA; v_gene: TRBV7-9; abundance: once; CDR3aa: CASSPSLSSPLHF; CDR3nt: TGTGCCAGCAGCCCCAGCCTGAGCTCACCCCTCCACTTT
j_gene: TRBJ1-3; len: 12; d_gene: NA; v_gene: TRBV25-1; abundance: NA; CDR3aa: CASSQEANTIYF; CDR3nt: TGTGCCAGCAGCCAGGAAGCGAACACCATATATTTT
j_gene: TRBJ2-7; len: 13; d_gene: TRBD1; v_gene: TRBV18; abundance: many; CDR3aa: CASSIQQGYEQYF; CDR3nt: TGTGCCAGCTCGATACAACAGGGGTACGAGCAGTACTTC
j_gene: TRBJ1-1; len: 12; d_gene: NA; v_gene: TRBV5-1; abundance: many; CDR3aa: CASSLGPTEAFF; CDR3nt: TGCGCCAGCAGCTTGGGTCCCACTGAAGCTTTCTTT
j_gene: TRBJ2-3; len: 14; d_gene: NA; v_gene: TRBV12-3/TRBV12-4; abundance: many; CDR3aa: CASSFLTSGDTQYF; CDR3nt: TGTGCCAGCAGTTTCTTGACTAGTGGGGATACGCAGTATTTT
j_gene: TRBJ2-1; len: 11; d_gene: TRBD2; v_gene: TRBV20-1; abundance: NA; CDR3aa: CSARGGNEQFF; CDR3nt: TGCAGTGCGCGGGGGGGCAATGAGCAGTTCTTC
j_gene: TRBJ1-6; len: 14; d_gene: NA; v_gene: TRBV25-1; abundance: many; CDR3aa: CASSQGDGNSPLHF; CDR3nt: TGTGCCAGCAGTCAAGGGGACGGTAATTCACCCCTCCACTTT
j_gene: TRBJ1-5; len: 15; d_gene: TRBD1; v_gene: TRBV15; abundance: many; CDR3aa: CATSIYRGGNQPQHF; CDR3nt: TGTGCCACCAGCATTTACAGGGGTGGCAATCAGCCCCAGCATTTT
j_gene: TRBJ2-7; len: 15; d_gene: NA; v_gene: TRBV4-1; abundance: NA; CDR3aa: CASSQGTVEAYEQYF; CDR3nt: TGCGCCAGCAGCCAAGGGACAGTCGAAGCCTACGAGCAGTACTTC
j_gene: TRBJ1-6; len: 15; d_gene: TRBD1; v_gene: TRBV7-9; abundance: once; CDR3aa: CANSSGQRDMSPLHF; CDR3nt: TGTGCCAACAGCTCGGGACAGCGAGACATGTCACCCCTCCACTTT
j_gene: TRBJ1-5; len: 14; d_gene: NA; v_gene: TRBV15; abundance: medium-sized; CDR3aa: CATSRDRGYQPQHF; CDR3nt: TGTGCCACCAGCAGAGACCGGGGTTATCAGCCCCAGCATTTT
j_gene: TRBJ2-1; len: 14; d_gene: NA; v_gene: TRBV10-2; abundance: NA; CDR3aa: CTSYEQGTYNEQFF; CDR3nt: TGCACTAGCTACGAACAGGGCACCTACAATGAGCAGTTCTTC
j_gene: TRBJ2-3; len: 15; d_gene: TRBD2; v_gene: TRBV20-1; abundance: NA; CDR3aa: CSARDPSGGADTQYF; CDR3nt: TGCAGTGCTAGAGACCCTAGCGGGGGGGCAGATACGCAGTATTTT
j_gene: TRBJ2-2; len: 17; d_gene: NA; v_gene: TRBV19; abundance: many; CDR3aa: CASSINRVTGNTGELFF; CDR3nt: TGTGCCAGTAGTATTAATCGGGTGACAGGGAACACCGGGGAGCTGTTTTTT
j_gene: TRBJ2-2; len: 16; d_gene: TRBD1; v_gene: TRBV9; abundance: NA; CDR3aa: CASSFTGTVNTGELFF; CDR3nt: TGTGCCAGCAGCTTTACCGGGACAGTGAACACCGGGGAGCTGTTTTTT
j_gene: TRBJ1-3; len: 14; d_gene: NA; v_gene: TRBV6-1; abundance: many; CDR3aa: CASTLNRSGNTIYF; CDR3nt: TGTGCCAGCACCCTCAATCGCTCTGGAAACACCATATATTTT
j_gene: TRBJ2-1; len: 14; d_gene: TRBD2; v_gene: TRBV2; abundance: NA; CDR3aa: CASSGTSGRNEQFF; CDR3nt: TGTGCCAGCAGTGGGACTAGCGGTCGCAATGAGCAGTTCTTC
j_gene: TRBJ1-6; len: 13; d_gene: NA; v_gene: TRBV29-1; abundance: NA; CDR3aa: CSVRTDGISPLHF; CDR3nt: TGCAGCGTTCGGACGGACGGAATTTCACCCCTCCACTTT
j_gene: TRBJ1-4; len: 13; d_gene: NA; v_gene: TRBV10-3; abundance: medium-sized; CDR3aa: CAIRGGEDEKLFF; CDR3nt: TGTGCCATCAGGGGAGGGGAGGATGAAAAACTGTTTTTT
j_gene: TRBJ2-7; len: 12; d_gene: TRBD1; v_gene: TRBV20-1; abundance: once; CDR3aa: CSARDRGYEQYF; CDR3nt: TGCAGTGCAAGGGACAGAGGCTACGAGCAGTACTTC
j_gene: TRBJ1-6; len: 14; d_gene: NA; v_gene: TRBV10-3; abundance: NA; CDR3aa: CAISGEDPLSPLHF; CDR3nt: TGTGCCATCAGTGGGGAAGATCCCCTTTCACCCCTCCACTTT
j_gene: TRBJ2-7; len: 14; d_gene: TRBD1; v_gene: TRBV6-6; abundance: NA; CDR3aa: CASSSTGQGHEQYF; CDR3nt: TGTGCCAGCAGTTCCACGGGACAGGGCCACGAGCAGTACTTC
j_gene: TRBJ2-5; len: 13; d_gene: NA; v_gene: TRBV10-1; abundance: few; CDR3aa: CASSDKRQETQYF; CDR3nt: TGCGCCAGCAGTGATAAGCGGCAAGAGACCCAGTACTTC
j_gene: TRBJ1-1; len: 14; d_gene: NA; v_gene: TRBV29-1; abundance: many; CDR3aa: CSVALGEVNTEAFF; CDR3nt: TGCAGCGTGGCCTTGGGTGAGGTTAACACTGAAGCTTTCTTT
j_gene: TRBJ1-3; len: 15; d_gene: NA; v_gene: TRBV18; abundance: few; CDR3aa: CASSPRQSSGNTIYF; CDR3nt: TGTGCCAGCTCACCCAGGCAGAGCTCTGGAAACACCATATATTTT
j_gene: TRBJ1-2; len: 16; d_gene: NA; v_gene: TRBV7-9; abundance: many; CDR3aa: CASSRTRQEANYGYTF; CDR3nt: TGTGCCAGCAGCCGAACTAGACAGGAAGCTAACTATGGCTACACCTTC
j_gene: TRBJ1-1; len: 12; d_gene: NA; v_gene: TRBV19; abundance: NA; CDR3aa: CASRRGATEAFF; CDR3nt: TGTGCCAGTAGAAGAGGGGCAACTGAAGCTTTCTTT
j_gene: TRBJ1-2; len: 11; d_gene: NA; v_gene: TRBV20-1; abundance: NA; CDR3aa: CSARGDIGYTF; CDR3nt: TGCAGTGCTAGGGGGGACATAGGCTACACCTTC
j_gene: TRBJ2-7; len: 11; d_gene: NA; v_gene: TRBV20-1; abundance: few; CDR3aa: CSVLAGDEQYF; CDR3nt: TGCAGTGTGTTGGCAGGGGACGAGCAGTACTTC
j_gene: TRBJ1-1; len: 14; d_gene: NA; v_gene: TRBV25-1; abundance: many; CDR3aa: CASSTRGSNTEAFF; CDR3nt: TGTGCCAGCAGTACCAGGGGTAGTAACACTGAAGCTTTCTTT
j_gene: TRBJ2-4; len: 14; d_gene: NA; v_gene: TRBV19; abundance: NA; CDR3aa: CASSRGQGQNIQYF; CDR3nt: TGTGCCAGTAGTAGGGGGCAGGGACAAAACATTCAGTACTTC
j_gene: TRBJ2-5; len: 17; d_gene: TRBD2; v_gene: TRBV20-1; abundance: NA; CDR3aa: CSAREVASGRFAETQYF; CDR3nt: TGCAGTGCTAGAGAGGTGGCTAGCGGGAGGTTTGCGGAGACCCAGTACTTC